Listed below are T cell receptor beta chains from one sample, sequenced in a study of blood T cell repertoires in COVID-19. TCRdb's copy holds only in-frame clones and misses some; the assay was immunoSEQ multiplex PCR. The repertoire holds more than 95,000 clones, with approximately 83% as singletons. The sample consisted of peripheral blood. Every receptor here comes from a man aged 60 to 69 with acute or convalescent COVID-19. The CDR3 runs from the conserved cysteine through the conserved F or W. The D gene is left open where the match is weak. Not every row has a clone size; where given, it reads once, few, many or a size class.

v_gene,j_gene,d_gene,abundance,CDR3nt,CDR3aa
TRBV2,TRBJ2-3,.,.,TGTGCCAGCAGTGAATCCTTCACAGATACGCAGTATTTT,CASSESFTDTQYF
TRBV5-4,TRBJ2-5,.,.,TGTGCCAGCAGCTTGGCCCTTCAAGAGACCCAGTACTTC,CASSLALQETQYF
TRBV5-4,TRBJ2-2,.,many,TGTGCCAGCAGCTTGGTGGCGGGGCTGGCCGGGGAGCTGTTTTTT,CASSLVAGLAGELFF
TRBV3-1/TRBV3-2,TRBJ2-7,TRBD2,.,TGTGCCAGCAGCCCCGGGGGGGGGTCCAACGAGCAGTACTTC,CASSPGGGSNEQYF
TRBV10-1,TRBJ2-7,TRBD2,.,TGCGCCAGCAGTCCGGGTAGCGGGAGCGGGTACGAGCAGTACTTC,CASSPGSGSGYEQYF
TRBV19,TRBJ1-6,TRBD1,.,TGTGCCAGTAGTATTTTGGGGGCCGGGACAGGGGGATCACCCCTCCACTTT,CASSILGAGTGGSPLHF
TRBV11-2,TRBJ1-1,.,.,TGTGCCAGCAGCTGGGTGGGGGGACACACTGAAGCTTTCTTT,CASSWVGGHTEAFF
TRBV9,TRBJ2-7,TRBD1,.,TGTGCCAGCAGCGTAGAAACAGGGGCGGGCTACGAGCAGTACTTC,CASSVETGAGYEQYF
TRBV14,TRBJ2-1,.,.,TGTGCCAGCAGCCAAGTCCTAAGAAGCTCCTACAATGAGCAGTTCTTC,CASSQVLRSSYNEQFF
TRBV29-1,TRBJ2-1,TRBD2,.,TGCAGCGTTGAAGGGAGGGACGCGAATAGCGGGCGATACTACAATGAGCAGTTCTTC,CSVEGRDANSGRYYNEQFF
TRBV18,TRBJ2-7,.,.,TGTGCCAGCTCCCGAGGTCCCCAGTACGAGCAGTACTTC,CASSRGPQYEQYF